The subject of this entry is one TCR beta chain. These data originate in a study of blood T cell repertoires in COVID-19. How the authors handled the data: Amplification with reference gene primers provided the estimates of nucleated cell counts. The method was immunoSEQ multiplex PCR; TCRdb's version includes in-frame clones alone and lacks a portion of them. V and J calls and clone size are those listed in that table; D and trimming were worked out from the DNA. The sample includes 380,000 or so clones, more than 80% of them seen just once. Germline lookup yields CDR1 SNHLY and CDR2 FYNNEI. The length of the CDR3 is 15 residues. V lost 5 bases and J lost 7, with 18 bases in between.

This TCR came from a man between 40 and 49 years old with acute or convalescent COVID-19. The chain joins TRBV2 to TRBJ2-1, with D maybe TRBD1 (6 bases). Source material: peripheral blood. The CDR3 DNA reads TGTGCCAGCAGTCCAACTAACCCCAGGGGTAATGAGCAGTTCTTC. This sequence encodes CASSPTNPRGNEQFF.